Many counts were recorded for the clone carrying this TCR beta chain. Its antigen is as yet unknown. Study processing details: TCR counts had a median of approximately 96,000 per sample and spanned about 20,000 to 750,000. TCRdb itself ran the RACE reads through MiXCR, one entry per CDR3 protein. TCRdb's processing, not the authors', yielded these V and J calls. The data contain about 380,000 distinct CDR3 sequences, approximately 4.4% of them singletons. This specimen belongs to a study of human T cells and chemical hapten exposure. At the level of the study: TCR yields differed between samples (mainly from small differences in pooled library volume).

Findings and caveats of the study: No shift was seen in TCRs above 1 in 1000 frequency with DPC sensitization.

CDR1 and CDR2 from the germline V gene are MNHEY and SVGAGI. The CDR3 has 16 amino acids. Unmatched junction bases numbered 12, after V lost 5 bases and J lost 5 bases. Time point defined: patch test 1, 2 weeks after DPC sensitization. Indicated treatment: therapeutic diphenylcyclopropenone sensitization with weekly scalp DPC. The specimen comprised whole blood, sampled in connection with sensitization to the hapten diphenylcyclopropenone (DPC). The sequence came from a woman in her 50s with alopecia areata. Some clones in this sample may be carry-over from other donors' samples. The chain links TRBV6-5 to TRBJ1-1; 9 nucleotides align to TRBD1. The CDR3 DNA reads TGTGCCAGCAGTCCTGGGACAGGGAAATTATTGACTGAAGCTTTCTTT. Its translation: CASSPGTGKLLTEAFF.